Shown below are 18 T cell receptor beta chains from a single sample sequenced in a study of early T cells in non-severe SARS-CoV-2 infection. TCRdb ran MiXCR on the 5' RACE reads and lists one entry per CDR3 protein. The sample consists of roughly 45,000 distinct CDR3 sequences, roughly 6.1% of them appearing once. This material consisted of whole blood, taken at baseline. The receptors come from an adult who was a healthcare worker with PCR-confirmed SARS-CoV-2 infection or an uninfected control (not recorded which).

This clonotype was detected many times. The chain uses TRBV29-1 and TRBJ1-1; D is possibly TRBD1 (5 bases). V lost 5 bases and J lost 3, with 16 bases in between. Germline values: CDR1 SQVTM, CDR2 ANQGSEA. This CDR3 spans 14 amino acids. CDR3 loop: CSVTGGGWDTEAFF. The CDR3 region has the DNA TGCAGCGTTACGGGGGGAGGTTGGGACACTGAAGCTTTCTTT.

This clonotype was counted at least ten times. This chain links TRBV29-1 with TRBJ2-1, with 9 bases fitting TRBD1. The J segment lost 7 bases and the V segment lost 6 bases, leaving 13 bases of the junction unmatched. This CDR3 has 15 amino acids. Germline V lookup: CDR1 SQVTM, CDR2 ANQGSEA. CDR3 bases: TGCAGCGTAAACCCGGGACAGGGAGTTGGTAATGAGCAGTTCTTC. Amino acid sequence: CSVNPGQGVGNEQFF.

The gene calls are TRBV7-9 and TRBJ2-1, with D unresolved. The germline V and J ends were trimmed by 10 bases and 5 bases, with 9 bases remaining between them. Germline CDR1 and CDR2: SEHNR and FQNEAQ (reference sequence). The CDR3 has 11 amino acids. This CDR3 is CAIPVHNEQFF. In DNA, the CDR3 is TGTGCCATCCCGGTGCACAATGAGCAGTTCTTC.

This clonotype was counted only a few times. The V and J genes are TRBV7-9 and TRBJ2-2; possible D gene TRBD1, 6 bases. Germline V gene sequence: CDR1 SEHNR, CDR2 FQNEAQ (reference sequence). This CDR3 region has 15 residues. V was shortened by 5 bases and J by 4 bases, with 14 bases between the two germline ends. The CDR3 nucleotides are TGTGCCAGCAGCCTATGGACAGCTTCCACCGGGGAGCTGTTTTTT. The encoded protein is CASSLWTASTGELFF.

The rearrangement joins TRBV7-9 to TRBJ2-1; D is perhaps TRBD2 (6 bases). V shed 5 bases and J shed 0 bases, with 20 bases lying between them. This CDR3 contains 18 residues. Per the germline V gene, CDR1 is SEHNR and CDR2 is FQNEAQ (reference sequence). This CDR3 reads CASSETYWVSGSYNEQFF. In nucleotides, the CDR3 is TGTGCCAGCAGCGAAACTTACTGGGTTAGCGGCTCCTACAATGAGCAGTTCTTC.

This clonotype was found many times. This chain links TRBV12-3 or TRBV12-4 with TRBJ2-2; the D gene is possibly TRBD2 (5 bases). The CDR3 spans 15 residues. Trimming stripped 5 bases from V and 4 bases from J, with 14 bases between. The CDR3 DNA sequence: TGTGCCAGCAGTCCTTTGAGGGCGAGCACCGGGGAGCTGTTTTTT. Amino acid sequence: CASSPLRASTGELFF.

The chain links TRBV5-1 to TRBJ1-2; TRBD1 aligns across 8 bases. The germline V gene encodes CDR1 SGHRS and CDR2 YFSETQ. Unmatched junction bases numbered 9, after V lost 4 bases and J lost 4 bases. The CDR3 runs to 15 residues. The CDR3 reads CASSTAPGGAYGYTF. For the CDR3, the DNA is TGCGCCAGCAGCACCGCACCAGGGGGCGCCTATGGCTACACCTTC.

This clonotype has more than one count but fewer than ten. The V gene is TRBV19, the J gene TRBJ2-2; TRBD2 aligns across 11 bases. There are 15 residues in the CDR3. Germline CDR1 LNHDA, CDR2 SQIVND (reference sequence). V lost 3 bases to trimming and J lost 4 bases; unmatched junction nucleotides: 1. The CDR3 DNA follows: TGTGCCAGTAGTATGGGGACTAGCGGCACCGGGGAGCTGTTTTTT. The encoded protein is CASSMGTSGTGELFF.

This clonotype was seen ten or more times. J is TRBJ2-7 and V is TRBV10-3; 12 bases are shared with TRBD2. V trimming: 11 bases; J trimming: 7 bases; junction bases outside the gene matches: 9. There are 13 residues in the CDR3. CDR1 is ENHRY and CDR2 is SYGVKD in the germline V gene. CDR3 nucleotide sequence: TGTGCCGCCGCACTAGCGGGAGGTGGGGAGCAGTACTTC. This encodes CAAALAGGGEQYF.

The chain is built from TRBV27 and TRBJ2-3; maybe TRBD2 (5 bases). The CDR3 runs 12 residues. Trimming stripped 5 bases from V and 6 bases from J, with 9 bases between. CDR1 is MNHEY, CDR2 SMNVEV, per germline (reference sequence). The CDR3 DNA reads as TGTGCCAGCAGTGCCACGGGGGATACGCAGTATTTT. Protein product: CASSATGDTQYF.

This clonotype was observed many times. The chain recombines TRBV7-9 with TRBJ1-3, with D hard to call. The CDR3 sequence is 17 residues long. V gave up 3 bases and J gave up 0 bases, with 15 bases separating them. CDR1 and CDR2 from the germline V gene are SEHNR and FQNEAQ (reference sequence). This chain's CDR3 is CASSFVAGASSGNTIYF. CDR3 nucleotide sequence: TGTGCCAGCAGCTTTGTAGCTGGAGCTTCCTCTGGAAACACCATATATTTT.

The chain carries TRBV7-9 and TRBJ1-3, with D perhaps matching TRBD1 (5 bases). Germline CDR1 and CDR2: SEHNR and FQNEAQ (reference sequence). The CDR3 loop spans 15 amino acids. V gave up 1 base and J gave up 2 bases, with 9 bases separating them. CDR3 sequence reads: CASSLVAGAGNTIYF. Here the CDR3 DNA reads TGTGCCAGCAGCTTAGTTGCGGGGGCTGGAAACACCATATATTTT. The whole variable domain, filled in from reference TRBV7-9 and TRBJ1-3, reads DTGVSQNPRHKITKRGQNVTFRCDPISEHNRLYWYRQTLGQGPEFLTYFQNEAQLEKSRLLSDRFSAERPKGSFSTLEIQRTEQGDSAMYLCASSLVAGAGNTIYFGEGSWLTVV.

This clonotype was recorded a few times. Here the CDR3 reads CASSRRSGTRTDTQYF. In DNA, the CDR3 is TGTGCCAGCAGCCGCCGTTCCGGGACACGAACAGATACGCAGTATTTT. This chain joins TRBV6-5 and TRBJ2-3; the D gene is possibly TRBD1 (6 bases). V was pared by 6 bases and J by 3 bases, with 19 bases between. Germline CDR1 is MNHEY and CDR2 is SVGAGI. The CDR3 consists of 16 residues.

The table lists this clonotype with many counts. This chain connects TRBV6-1 to TRBJ1-5; D unresolved. V was shortened by 4 bases and J by 3 bases, with 7 bases between the two germline ends. Germline CDR1 MNHNS, CDR2 SASEGT. This CDR3 has 13 residues. The CDR3 DNA reads as TGTGCCAGCAGTGTAATAGACAATCAGCCCCAGCATTTT. Protein product: CASSVIDNQPQHF.

This clonotype was counted ten times or more. The CDR3 DNA is TGCAGTGCTCCTATTATGACAGGGGCGAGTGAAGCTTTCTTT. As protein: CSAPIMTGASEAFF. The gene calls are TRBV20-1 and TRBJ1-1; 8 bases align to TRBD1. Per the germline V gene, CDR1 is DFQATT and CDR2 is SNEGSKA (reference sequence). Trimming took 5 bases from V and 7 from J; bases not matched to a gene: 12. This CDR3 contains 14 residues.

This clonotype was seen a handful of times. The chain couples TRBV10-3 to TRBJ1-1, with a weak D call TRBD1 (5 bases). The CDR3 extends over 13 amino acids. V lost 6 bases and J lost 1, with 9 bases in between. Germline V gene lookup returns CDR1 ENHRY and CDR2 SYGVKD. CDR3 in DNA: TGTGCCATCAGGGGGACTGGGAACACTGAAGCTTTCTTT. Its translation: CAIRGTGNTEAFF.

This clonotype was picked up many times. V usage is TRBV15 and J usage is TRBJ2-6; no clear D gene. The CDR3 is 16 amino acids. From germline, CDR1 is LNHNV and CDR2 YYDKDF (reference sequence). V was pared by 3 bases and J by 0 bases, with 9 bases between. CDR3 amino acids: CATSSFVGSGANVLTF. CDR3 coding DNA: TGTGCCACCAGCAGCTTCGTTGGCTCTGGGGCCAACGTCCTGACTTTC.

This clonotype was observed a handful of times. The rearrangement links TRBV4-1 to TRBJ1-1, with a tentative D call TRBD1 (5 bases). Trimming took 4 bases from V and 2 from J, leaving 11 bases between them. The CDR3 is made up of 14 amino acids. The germline CDR1 and CDR2 sequences are MGHRA and YSYEKL. CDR3 coding DNA: TGCGCCAGCAGCCGAGAGACAGTAAACACTGAAGCTTTCTTT. Protein sequence: CASSRETVNTEAFF.